This T cell receptor (beta chain) emerged from a study of blood T cells in healthy people across ages. Study as a whole: With template switching, about one barcoded beta molecule was captured per two T cells.

For the second PCR, which ran for about 7 to 11 cycles, a sample-barcoded 5' primer and a J-beta primer mix were used. Each of the cDNA molecules was tagged by a template-switch adaptor with 12 random nucleotides. TCRdb itself ran the 5' RACE reads through MiXCR, one entry per CDR3 protein. The sample consists of roughly 1.5 million distinct CDR3 sequences, less than 45% of them appearing once. This clonotype was recorded a few times. Germline V CDR1 and CDR2: MNHEY, SVGAGI. V shed 2 bases and J shed 6 bases, with 11 bases lying between them. The CDR3 loop spans 14 amino acids. This TCR derives from a woman between 18 and 29 years old in good health. Input material: blood. This chain links TRBV6-5 with TRBJ2-1, with D possibly TRBD2 on 6 matching bases. CDR3 residues: CASSYQGLANEQFF. CDR3 bases: TGTGCCAGCAGTTACCAGGGACTTGCCAATGAGCAGTTCTTC.